This TCR beta chain stems from a study of metastatic and nonmetastatic thyroid tumors. TCRdb redid the clone calls on the PCR reads using MiXCR. The repertoire holds tens of thousands of clones, with under 15% as singletons. This clone was seen once. Every patient underwent thyroid surgery untreated. CDR1 and CDR2 from the germline V gene are ENHRY and SYGVKD. Losses at the gene ends were 6 bases for V and 12 bases for J; bases not matched to a gene: 14. The CDR3 contains 16 residues. Source material: tumor tissue. The chain recombines TRBV10-3 with TRBJ2-2, with 12 bases that match TRBD2. This receptor was taken from a female donor with papillary thyroid cancer or a benign thyroid nodule (not recorded which). Some clones in this sample may be carry-over from other donors' samples. CDR3 residues: CAIRQTSGRGTEQLFF. The CDR3 DNA reads TGTGCCATCAGGCAGACTAGCGGGAGAGGTACCGAGCAGCTGTTTTTT.